This note documents a single T cell receptor (beta chain) sequence. The antigen is unknown. The sample is drawn from a study of OX40 agonist ivuxolimab in advanced cancers. Across the whole study: Ivuxolimab was delivered to patients intravenously every 2 weeks at doses spanning 0.01 to 10 mg/kg.

Findings and caveats of the study: Average numbers of expanded clones were greater in CD8+ T cells than in CD4+.

TCRdb's copy holds only in-frame clones and misses some; the assay was immunoSEQ multiplex PCR. The table shows some 57,000 clones, with about 89% occurring only once. The V end was cut by 6 bases, the J end by 4 bases, with 19 bases between. The CDR3 extends over 16 amino acids. Germline CDR1 is KGHSH and CDR2 is LQKENI. Sequencing was performed on CD4+ or CD8+ T cells sorted from blood, taken in a trial of the OX40 agonist ivuxolimab. V gene TRBV18 combines with J gene TRBJ1-3, with a possible D match to TRBD1 (6 bases). The TCR sequence derives from an adult with an advanced solid tumor such as melanoma, head and neck, liver or kidney cancer. The CDR3 DNA reads as TGTGCCAGCTCCCTCCAGACAGGAACTGCAGGAAACACCATATATTTT. Its protein product is CASSLQTGTAGNTIYF.